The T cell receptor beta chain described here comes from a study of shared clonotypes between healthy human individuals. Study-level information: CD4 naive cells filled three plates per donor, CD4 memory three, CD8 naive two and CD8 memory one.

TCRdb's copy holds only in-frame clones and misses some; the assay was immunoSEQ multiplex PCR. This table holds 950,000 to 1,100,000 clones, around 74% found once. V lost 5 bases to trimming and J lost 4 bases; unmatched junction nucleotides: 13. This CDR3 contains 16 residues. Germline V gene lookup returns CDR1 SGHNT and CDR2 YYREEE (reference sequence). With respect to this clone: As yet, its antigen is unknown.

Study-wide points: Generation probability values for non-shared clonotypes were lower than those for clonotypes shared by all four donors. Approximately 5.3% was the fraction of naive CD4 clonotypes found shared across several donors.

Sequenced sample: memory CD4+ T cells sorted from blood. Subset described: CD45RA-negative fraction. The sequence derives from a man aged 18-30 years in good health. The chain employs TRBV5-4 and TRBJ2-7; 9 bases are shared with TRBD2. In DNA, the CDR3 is TGTGCCAGCAGTCAGGCTAGCGGGACAGTCGGGTACGAGCAGTACTTC. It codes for CASSQASGTVGYEQYF.